This T cell receptor beta chain is drawn from a study of post-analysis software for immune sequencing data. At the level of the study: Multiple sclerosis in the patients followed relapsing-remitting, secondary progressive and progressive-relapsing courses. Study observations and caveats: Those with multiple sclerosis, the patient group, showed significantly lower normalized Chao1 diversity than controls. The F measure placed samples prepared in the same batch into strongly shared clusters. Among roughly 5 TRBV segments more frequent in patients than controls were TRBV5-6, TRBV5-1 and TRBV20-1.

About this clonotype: Antigen specificity is unknown.

V was clipped by 2 bases and J by 4 bases, with 11 bases between them. There are 14 residues in the CDR3. Germline CDR1 and CDR2: SGHTA and FQGNSA. cDNA libraries of TCR beta carried unique molecular identifiers. With roughly 0.95 to 11 million T cells as the source, 400,000 to 550,000 cDNA molecules resulted. TCRdb reprocessed the PCR reads via MiXCR and lists one record per CDR3 protein. The data hold roughly 700,000 distinct CDR3 sequences, with 30% observed a single time. V and J are TRBV7-2 and TRBJ2-5; D possibly uses TRBD1 or TRBD2 (5 bases each). The sequence was collected from a girl aged 5-17 years with multiple sclerosis. The sequenced sample was blood. The chain's CDR3 is CASSLLGTGETQYF. CDR3 DNA: TGTGCCAGCAGCTTACTCGGGACCGGAGAGACCCAGTACTTC.